The clone carrying this TCR beta chain was seen only a few times. The J segment lost 4 bases and the V segment lost 6 bases, leaving 7 bases of the junction unmatched. Germline V gene lookup returns CDR1 SGHTA and CDR2 FQGNSA. The CDR3 extends over 14 amino acids. The entry originates in a study of blood T cell repertoires in COVID-19. Study processing details: Estimated nucleated cell counts came from reference gene primer amplification. The protocol was immunoSEQ multiplex PCR, while the TCRdb copy is restricted to in-frame clones and leaves out a portion. V and J calls and clone size are copied from that table; D and trimming were computed from the DNA. The sample includes 120,000 to 150,000 clones, 85% of them seen just once.

This sequence originates from a middle-aged woman with active or convalescent COVID-19. The V call is TRBV7-2, the J call TRBJ1-2; 8 positions agree with TRBD1. Sequencing was done on a sample of peripheral blood. CDR3 protein: CASRIRGQFYGYTF. CDR3 DNA: TGTGCCAGCAGAATCAGGGGGCAGTTCTATGGCTACACCTTC.